The 21 T cell receptor beta chains below all came from one sample that was sequenced in a study of siplizumab effects on memory and regulatory T cells (dated by TCRdb to about 2019). Libraries were prepared through the immunoSEQ multiplex PCR assay. The immuneACCESS repertoire file appears here via TCRdb, limited to in-frame rearrangements. These files lack a portion of the clones; in checked studies, under half of the deficit traces to unresolved V genes, and the cause of the others is not known. For this sample the table gives some 110,000 clones, of which about 93% were detected only once. Around 0.29% of the sample goes to the ten largest clones. The sample was CD4+ T cells sorted from blood. The receptors come from a human donor in good health.

This chain uses TRBV5-1 with TRBJ2-5; unclear D gene. CDR3 length: 13 amino acids. Trimming pared 0 bases from V and 5 bases from J, leaving 8 bases between. Per the germline V gene, CDR1 is SGHRS and CDR2 is YFSETQ. The CDR3 spells CASSLGGRETQYF. CDR3 in DNA: TGCGCCAGCAGCTTGGGGGGTAGGGAGACCCAGTACTTC.

V is TRBV7-6 and J is TRBJ2-1; TRBD2 aligns across 11 bases. The CDR3 sequence is 17 residues long. Looked up from germline, CDR1 is SGHVS and CDR2 is FNYEAQ. V gave up 5 bases and J gave up 3 bases; unmatched junction bases: 9. The CDR3 nucleotides read TGTGCCAGCAGCGTCACTAGCGGGAGTAGGGTCTACAATGAGCAGTTCTTC. Translating gives CASSVTSGSRVYNEQFF.

The rearrangement joins TRBV9 to TRBJ1-3; D is uncertain. V was cut by 3 bases and J by 6 bases, with 16 bases left in between. The CDR3 sequence is 15 residues long. The germline gives CDR1 SGDLS, CDR2 YYNGEE. This CDR3 is CASSAGPAVVNTIYF. The CDR3 DNA reads TGTGCCAGCAGCGCCGGGCCGGCGGTTGTAAACACCATATATTTT.

CDR3 region: CASSLGPAYEQYF. As DNA, the CDR3 is TGTGCCAGCAGTTTAGGGCCAGCCTACGAGCAGTACTTC. This chain links TRBV28 with TRBJ2-7; no clear D. The CDR3 covers 13 residues. Germline CDR1 is MDHEN and CDR2 is SYDVKM. Between the trimmed V and J ends, which lost 2 bases and 2 bases, there was a span of 7 bases.

The J gene is TRBJ1-4, the V gene TRBV1; TRBD1 reflects the table's D call only, with no check against the DNA. TRBV1 has pseudogene status. The CDR3 contains 16 residues. The CDR3: CTSSQGQGVSNEKLFF. CDR3 coding DNA: TGCACCAGCAGCCAAGGGCAGGGGGTATCTAATGAAAAACTGTTTTTT.

This chain uses TRBV9 with TRBJ2-2, with 9 bases identical to TRBD2. Germline loops: CDR1 SGDLS, CDR2 YYNGEE. V lost 5 bases, J lost 4 bases, and 3 bases stayed unmatched. The CDR3 is 14 residues long. The CDR3 loop reads CASRLAGTTGELFF. CDR3 bases: TGTGCCAGCAGGCTAGCGGGAACCACCGGGGAGCTGTTTTTT.

This chain links TRBV19 with TRBJ1-4; weak D call: TRBD1 (5 bases). Per the germline V gene, CDR1 is LNHDA and CDR2 is SQIVND (reference sequence). V dropped 7 bases and J dropped 10 bases, with 25 bases sitting between them. The CDR3 sequence is 16 residues long. This chain's CDR3 is CASTTTGDAGLGKLFF. As DNA, the CDR3 is TGTGCCAGTACCACCACCGGGGATGCGGGACTGGGAAAACTGTTTTTT.

The rearrangement uses TRBV6-1 and TRBJ1-3; D is undetermined. CDR3 length: 14 residues. The V and J ends lost 4 bases and 4 bases respectively, with 11 bases between them. From germline, CDR1 is MNHNS and CDR2 SASEGT. The CDR3 spells CASSALPTGNTIYF. CDR3 DNA sequence: TGTGCCAGCAGTGCCCTTCCAACGGGAAACACCATATATTTT.

The DNA for the CDR3 is TGTGCCAGCAGCCCTAGAGGGCCGAATGAAAAACTGTTTTTT. Protein: CASSPRGPNEKLFF. This chain connects TRBV6-5 to TRBJ1-4, with D unresolved. The germline CDR1 and CDR2 sequences are MNHEY and SVGAGI. Trimming cost V 6 bases and J 5 bases, with 13 bases left between them. The CDR3 is 14 amino acids.

The chain has TRBV19 and TRBJ2-1; 7 positions match TRBD2. V dropped 0 bases and J dropped 2; count of bases not matched to a gene: 4. Germline assignment: CDR1 LNHDA and CDR2 SQIVND (reference sequence). This CDR3 is 16 amino acids long. This chain's CDR3 is CASSIDSGNPYNEQFF. The CDR3 nucleotides are TGTGCCAGTAGTATAGACAGCGGGAACCCCTACAATGAGCAGTTCTTC.

V is TRBV11-3 and J is TRBJ2-5; no clear D gene. Germline V gene sequence: CDR1 SGHNT, CDR2 YENEEA. The CDR3 loop spans 12 amino acids. Trimming cost V 1 base and J 6 bases, with 6 bases left between them. CDR3: CASSLVEKTQYF. In DNA, the CDR3 is TGTGCCAGCAGCTTAGTGGAAAAGACCCAGTACTTC.

J is TRBJ1-5 and V is TRBV30; maybe TRBD1 (6 bases). Per germline, CDR1 GTSNPN and CDR2 SVGIG (reference sequence). The CDR3 runs to 13 residues. V shed 1 base and J shed 4 bases, with 8 bases lying between them. The CDR3 DNA reads as TGTGCCTGGAGTGCAACAGGGAATCAGCCCCAGCATTTT. This codes for CAWSATGNQPQHF.

The chain combines TRBV10-2 with TRBJ2-2, with 7 bases matching TRBD1. The J segment lost 1 base and the V segment lost 8 bases, leaving 4 bases of the junction unmatched. CDR1 WSHSY and CDR2 SAAADI come from the germline V gene. The CDR3 totals 14 residues. The CDR3 spells CASETGRNTGELFF. The CDR3 DNA reads as TGCGCCAGCGAGACAGGGCGGAACACCGGGGAGCTGTTTTTT.

The rearrangement links TRBV30 to TRBJ2-7, with 8 bases that match TRBD1. V lost 6 bases to trimming and J lost 2 bases; unmatched junction nucleotides: 6. This CDR3 contains 13 residues. Germline V gene sequence: CDR1 GTSNPN, CDR2 SVGIG (reference sequence). CDR3 DNA sequence: TGTGCCTGTGGTGACAGGGGCACCTACGAGCAGTACTTC. This encodes CACGDRGTYEQYF.

V usage is TRBV11-2 and J usage is TRBJ2-7, with 7 positions matching TRBD1. This CDR3 is built from 15 residues. Germline V gives CDR1 SGHAT, CDR2 FQNNGV. Losses at the gene ends were 5 bases for V and 3 bases for J; bases not matched to a gene: 10. CDR3 sequence (DNA): TGTGCCAGCAGCCCAGTGGGGACAGTAAGCTACGAGCAGTACTTC. The encoded protein is CASSPVGTVSYEQYF.

The genes are TRBV7-8 and TRBJ2-1, with D perhaps matching TRBD2 (6 bases). The germline V gene encodes CDR1 SGHVS and CDR2 FQNEAQ. The V end was cut by 2 bases, the J end by 0 bases, with 11 bases between. This CDR3 has 16 amino acids. CDR3 amino acids: CASSLFWGDSYNEQFF. As DNA, the CDR3 is TGTGCCAGCAGCTTATTTTGGGGGGACTCCTACAATGAGCAGTTCTTC.

This clone was counted a single time. The rearrangement joins TRBV15 to TRBJ2-7; unclear D gene. V was shortened by 4 bases and J by 2 bases, with 12 bases between the two germline ends. The germline V gene has CDR1 LNHNV and CDR2 YYDKDF (reference sequence). This CDR3 region has 14 residues. For the CDR3, the DNA is TGTGCCACCAGCACAAGCCCGACCACCTACGAGCAGTACTTC. Translated: CATSTSPTTYEQYF.

The gene calls are TRBV29-1 and TRBJ2-7, with unresolved D. The CDR3 runs 12 residues. Looked up from germline, CDR1 is SQVTM and CDR2 is ANQGSEA. V shed 5 bases and J shed 3 bases, with 11 bases lying between them. The CDR3 loop reads CSVSDNVYEQYF. CDR3 bases: TGCAGCGTTTCAGACAACGTCTACGAGCAGTACTTC.

The chain uses TRBV2 and TRBJ1-4; D remains ambiguous. V dropped 6 bases and J dropped 6 bases, with 8 bases sitting between them. Germline-derived CDR1 and CDR2 are SNHLY and FYNNEI. This CDR3 contains 12 residues. The CDR3: CASRALDEKLFF. In nucleotides, the CDR3 is TGTGCCAGCAGGGCCCTTGATGAAAAACTGTTTTTT.

This clone was detected only a few times. The chain is built from TRBV5-6 and TRBJ1-2, with 10 bases identical to TRBD1. Per the germline V gene, CDR1 is SGHDT and CDR2 is YYEEEE. With 3 bases clipped from V and 8 bases from J, the junction kept 13 bases outside the gene matches. This CDR3 contains 16 residues. CDR3 sequence reads: CASSWGPTGGAGGYTF. DNA for the CDR3: TGTGCCAGCAGCTGGGGGCCGACAGGGGGCGCAGGAGGCTACACCTTC.

This chain links TRBV18 with TRBJ2-5; 8 bases agree with TRBD1. Germline CDR1 KGHSH, CDR2 LQKENI. The CDR3 totals 14 residues. The ends lost 3 bases at V and 5 bases at J; junction bases unmatched: 5. This CDR3 reads CASSPRTGKETQYF. In nucleotides, the CDR3 is TGTGCCAGCTCACCCCGGACAGGGAAGGAGACCCAGTACTTC. The entire variable domain, with the rest obtained from reference TRBV18 and TRBJ2-5, is as follows: NAGVMQNPRHLVRRRGQEARLRCSPMKGHSHVYWYRQLPEEGLKFMVYLQKENIIDESGMPKERFSAEFPKEGPSILRIQQVVRGDSAAYFCASSPRTGKETQYFGPGTRLLVL.